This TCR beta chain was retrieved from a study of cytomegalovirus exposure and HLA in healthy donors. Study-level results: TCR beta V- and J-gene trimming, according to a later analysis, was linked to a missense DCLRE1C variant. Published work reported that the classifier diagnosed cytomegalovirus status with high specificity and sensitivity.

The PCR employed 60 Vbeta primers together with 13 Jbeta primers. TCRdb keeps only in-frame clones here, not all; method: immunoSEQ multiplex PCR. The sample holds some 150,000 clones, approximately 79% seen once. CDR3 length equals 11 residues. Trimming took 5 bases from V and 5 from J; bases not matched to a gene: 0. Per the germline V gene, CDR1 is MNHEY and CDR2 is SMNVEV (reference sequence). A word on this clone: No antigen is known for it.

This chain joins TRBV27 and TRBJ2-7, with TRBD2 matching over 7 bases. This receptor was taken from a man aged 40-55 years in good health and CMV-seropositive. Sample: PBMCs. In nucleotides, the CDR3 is TGTGCCAGCAGTAGCGGGAACGAGCAGTACTTC. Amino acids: CASSSGNEQYF.